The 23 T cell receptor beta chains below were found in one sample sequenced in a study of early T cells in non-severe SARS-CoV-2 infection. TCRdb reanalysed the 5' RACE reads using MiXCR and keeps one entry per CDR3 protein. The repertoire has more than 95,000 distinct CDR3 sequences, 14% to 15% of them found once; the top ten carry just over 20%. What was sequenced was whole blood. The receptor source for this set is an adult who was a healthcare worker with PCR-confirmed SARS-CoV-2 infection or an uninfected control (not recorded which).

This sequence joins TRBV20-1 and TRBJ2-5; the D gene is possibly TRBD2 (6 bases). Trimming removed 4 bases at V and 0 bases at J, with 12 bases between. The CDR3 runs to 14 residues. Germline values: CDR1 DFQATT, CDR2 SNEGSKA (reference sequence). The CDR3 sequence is CSANYGGDQETQYF. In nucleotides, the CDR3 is TGCAGTGCTAATTACGGCGGGGACCAAGAGACCCAGTACTTC.

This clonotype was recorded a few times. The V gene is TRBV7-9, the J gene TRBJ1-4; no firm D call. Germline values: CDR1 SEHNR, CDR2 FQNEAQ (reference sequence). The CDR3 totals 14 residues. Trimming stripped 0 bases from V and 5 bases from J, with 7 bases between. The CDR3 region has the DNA TGTGCCAGCAGCTTAGCTTCCGGGAATGAAAAACTGTTTTTT. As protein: CASSLASGNEKLFF.

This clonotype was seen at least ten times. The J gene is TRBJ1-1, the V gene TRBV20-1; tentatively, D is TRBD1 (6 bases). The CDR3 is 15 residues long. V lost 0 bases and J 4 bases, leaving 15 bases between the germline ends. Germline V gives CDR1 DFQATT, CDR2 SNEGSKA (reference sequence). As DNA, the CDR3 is TGCAGTGCTAGAGACCAAGACAGGCCGATCACTGAAGCTTTCTTT. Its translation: CSARDQDRPITEAFF.

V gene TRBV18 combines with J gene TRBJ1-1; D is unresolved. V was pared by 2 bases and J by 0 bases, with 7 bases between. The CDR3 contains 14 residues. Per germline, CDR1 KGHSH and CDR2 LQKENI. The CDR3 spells CASSPASLNTEAFF. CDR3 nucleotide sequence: TGTGCCAGCTCACCAGCCAGCTTGAACACTGAAGCTTTCTTT.

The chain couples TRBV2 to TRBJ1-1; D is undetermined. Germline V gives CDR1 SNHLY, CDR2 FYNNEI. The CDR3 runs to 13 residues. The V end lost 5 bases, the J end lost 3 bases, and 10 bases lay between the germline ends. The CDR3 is CASSLDGYTEAFF. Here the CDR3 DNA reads TGTGCCAGCAGTCTGGACGGATACACTGAAGCTTTCTTT.

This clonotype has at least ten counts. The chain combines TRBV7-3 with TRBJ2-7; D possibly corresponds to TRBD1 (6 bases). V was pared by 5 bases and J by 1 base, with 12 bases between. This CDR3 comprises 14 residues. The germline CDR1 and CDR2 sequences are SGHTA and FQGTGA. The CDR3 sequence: CASSPGTLSYEQYF. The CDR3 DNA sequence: TGTGCCAGCAGCCCCGGGACATTGTCCTACGAGCAGTACTTC.

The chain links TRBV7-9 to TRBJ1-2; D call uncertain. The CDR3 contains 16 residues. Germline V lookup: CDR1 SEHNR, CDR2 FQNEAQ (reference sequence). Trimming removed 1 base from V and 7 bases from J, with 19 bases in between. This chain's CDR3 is CASSLESRLPYSGYTF. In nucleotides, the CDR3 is TGTGCCAGCAGCTTAGAGTCTAGGCTTCCGTATTCTGGCTACACCTTC.

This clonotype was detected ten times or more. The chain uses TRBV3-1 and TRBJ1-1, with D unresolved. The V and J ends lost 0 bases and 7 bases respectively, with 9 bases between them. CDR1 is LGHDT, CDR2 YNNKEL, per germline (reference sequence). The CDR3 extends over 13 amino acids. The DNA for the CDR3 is TGTGCCAGCAGCCAAGAGAGGGCGGGTGAAGCTTTCTTT. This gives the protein CASSQERAGEAFF.

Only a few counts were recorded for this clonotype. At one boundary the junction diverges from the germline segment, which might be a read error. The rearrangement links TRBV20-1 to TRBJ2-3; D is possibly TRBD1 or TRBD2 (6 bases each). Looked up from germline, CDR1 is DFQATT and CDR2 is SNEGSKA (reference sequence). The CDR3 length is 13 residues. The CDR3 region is CSSPRGPADTQYF. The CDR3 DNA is TGTAGTTCCCCCCGGGGGCCTGCAGATACGCAGTATTTT.

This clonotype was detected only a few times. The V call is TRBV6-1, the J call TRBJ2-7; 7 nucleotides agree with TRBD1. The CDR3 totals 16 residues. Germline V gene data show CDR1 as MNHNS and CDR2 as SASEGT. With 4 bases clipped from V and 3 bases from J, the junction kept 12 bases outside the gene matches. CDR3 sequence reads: CASSALGGLSHYEQYF. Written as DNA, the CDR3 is TGTGCCAGCAGTGCCTTAGGGGGCCTTTCTCACTACGAGCAGTACTTC.

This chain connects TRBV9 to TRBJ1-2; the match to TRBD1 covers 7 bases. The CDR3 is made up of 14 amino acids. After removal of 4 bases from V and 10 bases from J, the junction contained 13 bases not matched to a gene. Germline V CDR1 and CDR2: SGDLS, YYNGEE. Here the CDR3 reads CASSPQGGTPPYTF. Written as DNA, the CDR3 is TGTGCCAGCAGCCCCCAAGGGGGCACCCCCCCCTACACCTTC. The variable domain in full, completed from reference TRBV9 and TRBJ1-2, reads DSGVTQTPKHLITATGQRVTLRCSPRSGDLSVYWYQQSLDQGLQFLIQYYNGEERAKGNILERFSAQQFPDLHSELNLSSLELGDSALYFCASSPQGGTPPYTFGSGTRLTVV.

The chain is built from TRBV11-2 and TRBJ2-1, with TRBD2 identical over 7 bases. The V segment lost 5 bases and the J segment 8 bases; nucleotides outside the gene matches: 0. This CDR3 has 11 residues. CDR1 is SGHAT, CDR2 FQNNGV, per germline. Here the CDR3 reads CASSRGDEQFF. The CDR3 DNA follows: TGTGCCAGCAGCCGGGGGGATGAGCAGTTCTTC.

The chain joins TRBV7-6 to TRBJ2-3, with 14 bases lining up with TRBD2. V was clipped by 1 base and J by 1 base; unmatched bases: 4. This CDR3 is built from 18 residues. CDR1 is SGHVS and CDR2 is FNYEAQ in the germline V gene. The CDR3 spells CASSLGLAGGPGTDTQYF. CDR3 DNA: TGTGCCAGCAGCTTAGGACTAGCGGGGGGGCCAGGCACAGATACGCAGTATTTT.

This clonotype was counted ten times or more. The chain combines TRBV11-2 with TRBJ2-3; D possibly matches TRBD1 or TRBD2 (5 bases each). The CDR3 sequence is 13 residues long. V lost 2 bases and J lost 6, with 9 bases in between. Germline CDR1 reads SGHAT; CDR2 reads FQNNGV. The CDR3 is CASSLREGDTQYF. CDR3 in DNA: TGTGCCAGCAGCTTACGTGAGGGGGATACGCAGTATTTT.

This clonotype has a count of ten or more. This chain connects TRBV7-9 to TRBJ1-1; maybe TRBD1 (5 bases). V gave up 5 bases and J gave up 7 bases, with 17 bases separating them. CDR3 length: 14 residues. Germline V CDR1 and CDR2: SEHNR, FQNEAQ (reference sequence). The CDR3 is CASSPSAGNIEAFF. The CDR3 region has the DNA TGTGCCAGCAGCCCTAGTGCAGGGAATATTGAAGCTTTCTTT.

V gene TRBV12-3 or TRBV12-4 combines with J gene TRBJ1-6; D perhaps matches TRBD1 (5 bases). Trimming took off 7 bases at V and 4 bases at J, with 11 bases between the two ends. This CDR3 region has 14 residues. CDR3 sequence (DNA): TGTGCCAGCACGAGACAGACTTATAATTCACCCCTCCACTTT. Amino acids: CASTRQTYNSPLHF.

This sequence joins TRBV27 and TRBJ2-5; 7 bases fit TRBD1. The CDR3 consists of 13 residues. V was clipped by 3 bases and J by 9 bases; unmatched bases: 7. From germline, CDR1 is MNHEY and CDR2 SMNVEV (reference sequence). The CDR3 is CASSFRQGRAQYF. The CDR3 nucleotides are TGTGCCAGCAGTTTCCGACAGGGTCGGGCCCAGTACTTC.

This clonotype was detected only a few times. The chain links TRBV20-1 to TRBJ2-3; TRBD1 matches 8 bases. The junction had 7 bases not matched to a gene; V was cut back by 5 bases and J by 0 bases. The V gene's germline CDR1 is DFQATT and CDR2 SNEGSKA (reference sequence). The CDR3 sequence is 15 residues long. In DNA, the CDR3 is TGCAGTGCTGGACAGGGCCGCCAGAGCACAGATACGCAGTATTTT. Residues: CSAGQGRQSTDTQYF.

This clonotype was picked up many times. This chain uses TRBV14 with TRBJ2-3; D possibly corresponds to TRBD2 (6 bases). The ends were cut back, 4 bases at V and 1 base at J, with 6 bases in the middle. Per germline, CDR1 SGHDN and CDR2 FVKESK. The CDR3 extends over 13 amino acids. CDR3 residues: CASSRGGTDTQYF. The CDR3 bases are TGTGCCAGCAGCCGGGGGGGCACAGATACGCAGTATTTT.

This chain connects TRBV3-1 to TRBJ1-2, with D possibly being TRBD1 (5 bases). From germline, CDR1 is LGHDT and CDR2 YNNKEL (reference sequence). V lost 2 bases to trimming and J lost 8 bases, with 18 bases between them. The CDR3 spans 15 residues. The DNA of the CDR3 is TGTGCCAGCAGCCAATTGCCCCAGGGCTGGCGGGGCTACACCTTC. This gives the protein CASSQLPQGWRGYTF. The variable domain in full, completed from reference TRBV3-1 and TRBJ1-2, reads DTAVSQTPKYLVTQMGNDKSIKCEQNLGHDTMYWYKQDSKKFLKIMFSYNNKELIINETVPNRFSPKSPDKAHLNLHINSLELGDSAVYFCASSQLPQGWRGYTFGSGTRLTVV.

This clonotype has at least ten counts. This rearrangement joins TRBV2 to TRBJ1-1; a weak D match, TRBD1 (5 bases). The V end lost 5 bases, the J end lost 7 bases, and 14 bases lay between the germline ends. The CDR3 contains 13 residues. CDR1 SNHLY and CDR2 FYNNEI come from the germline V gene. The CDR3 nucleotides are TGTGCCAGCAGTACACCGAGGGGAGGTGAAGCTTTCTTT. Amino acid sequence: CASSTPRGGEAFF.

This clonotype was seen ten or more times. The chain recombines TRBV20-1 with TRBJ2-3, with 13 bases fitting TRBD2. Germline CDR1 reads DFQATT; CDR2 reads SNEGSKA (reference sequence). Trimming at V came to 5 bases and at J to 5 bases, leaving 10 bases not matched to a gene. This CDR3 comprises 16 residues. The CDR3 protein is CSAASGTSGKKDTQYF. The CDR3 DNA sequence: TGCAGTGCTGCCTCGGGGACTAGCGGGAAGAAAGATACGCAGTATTTT.

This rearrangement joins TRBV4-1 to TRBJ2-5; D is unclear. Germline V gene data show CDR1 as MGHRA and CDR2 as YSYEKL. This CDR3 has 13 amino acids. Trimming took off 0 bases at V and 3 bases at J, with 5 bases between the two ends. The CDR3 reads CASSQDLEETQYF. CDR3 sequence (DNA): TGCGCCAGCAGCCAAGATTTAGAAGAGACCCAGTACTTC.